The rows below give T cell receptor beta chains drawn from one sample of a study of technical replicates of blood from several donors. The data were produced by immunoSEQ multiplex PCR, yet TCRdb's version contains in-frame clones alone and is incomplete. The data show approximately 68,000 clones, about 97% seen once. Sequencing was done on a sample of T cells isolated from PBMCs. Receptor source: a human donor in good health. Each CDR3 is given with its conserved first and last residue. Each record gives: V gene, clone size, D gene, J gene, CDR3 DNA, CDR3 protein. A D gene is named only where the DNA matches it firmly. For some rows the clone size is stated as once, few or many, or as a class when expanded; others skip it.

v_call: TRBV4-2
clone_size: .
d_call: .
j_call: TRBJ2-1
cdr3_nt: TGTGCCAGCAGCCAAGATGACCCCGGGAGCGAGGACAATGAGCAGTTCTTC
cdr3_aa: CASSQDDPGSEDNEQFF

v_call: TRBV5-4
clone_size: .
d_call: TRBD1
j_call: TRBJ1-2
cdr3_nt: TGTGCCAGCAGCTGGACAGGAGCTCTCTATGGCTACACCTTC
cdr3_aa: CASSWTGALYGYTF

v_call: TRBV6-4
clone_size: once
d_call: .
j_call: TRBJ2-3
cdr3_nt: TGTGCCAGCAGTGAAGGGGCAGGGGAGACAGATACGCAGTATTTT
cdr3_aa: CASSEGAGETDTQYF

v_call: TRBV27
clone_size: .
d_call: TRBD1
j_call: TRBJ2-5
cdr3_nt: TGTGCCAGCAGTTTGGACAGGGGCAGCGGAGAGACCCAGTACTTC
cdr3_aa: CASSLDRGSGETQYF

v_call: TRBV7-3
clone_size: .
d_call: .
j_call: TRBJ2-7
cdr3_nt: TGTGCCAGCAGCCTTAGGGCACTAGTCGACGAGCAGTACTTC
cdr3_aa: CASSLRALVDEQYF

v_call: TRBV2
clone_size: .
d_call: TRBD1
j_call: TRBJ1-4
cdr3_nt: TGTGCCAGCAGTGCTAGACAGGGGTTTTACTCTGATGAAAAACTGTTTTTT
cdr3_aa: CASSARQGFYSDEKLFF

v_call: TRBV5-4
clone_size: .
d_call: .
j_call: TRBJ1-5
cdr3_nt: TGTGCCAGCAGCCGGGGGAGGGGGGACCAGCCCCAGCATTTT
cdr3_aa: CASSRGRGDQPQHF

v_call: TRBV27
clone_size: .
d_call: .
j_call: TRBJ1-3
cdr3_nt: TGTGCCACTCCGGGACTGCCCCATTTT
cdr3_aa: CATPGLPHF

v_call: TRBV27
clone_size: .
d_call: TRBD2
j_call: TRBJ2-3
cdr3_nt: TGTGCCAGCAGTGCCGAAGGAGCGGGAGGGCCGCTGGATACGCAGTATTTT
cdr3_aa: CASSAEGAGGPLDTQYF

v_call: TRBV29-1
clone_size: .
d_call: .
j_call: TRBJ2-3
cdr3_nt: TGCAGCGTTGAAGAGGGCAGGCTTAGCACAGATACGCAGTATTTT
cdr3_aa: CSVEEGRLSTDTQYF

v_call: TRBV19
clone_size: .
d_call: TRBD1
j_call: TRBJ1-2
cdr3_nt: TGTGCCAGTAGACGACAGGGGAGAGATGGCTACACCTTC
cdr3_aa: CASRRQGRDGYTF

v_call: TRBV7-9
clone_size: .
d_call: .
j_call: TRBJ1-3
cdr3_nt: TGTGCCAGCAGTTCTCCCCTAAGCACTGGAAACACCATATATTTT
cdr3_aa: CASSSPLSTGNTIYF

v_call: TRBV27
clone_size: .
d_call: .
j_call: TRBJ2-7
cdr3_nt: TGTGCCAGCAGTTTATATTCGGGTTTCTACGAGCAGTACTTC
cdr3_aa: CASSLYSGFYEQYF

v_call: TRBV4-1
clone_size: .
d_call: .
j_call: TRBJ1-2
cdr3_nt: TGCGCCAGCAGCCGCCTAACAGGGAACTATGGCTACACCTTC
cdr3_aa: CASSRLTGNYGYTF

v_call: TRBV6-6
clone_size: .
d_call: TRBD1
j_call: TRBJ1-1
cdr3_nt: TGTGCCACCGGGACAGCTACTGAAGCTTTCTTT
cdr3_aa: CATGTATEAFF

v_call: TRBV7-6
clone_size: once
d_call: .
j_call: TRBJ2-2
cdr3_nt: TGTGCCAGCAGCCGGAGGGGCGGGGAGCTGTTTTTT
cdr3_aa: CASSRRGGELFF

v_call: TRBV7-2
clone_size: .
d_call: TRBD1
j_call: TRBJ2-2
cdr3_nt: TGTGCCAGCAGCTTTGTTGGACAGGGGGTCACCGGGGAGCTGTTTTTT
cdr3_aa: CASSFVGQGVTGELFF

v_call: TRBV29-1
clone_size: .
d_call: .
j_call: TRBJ1-1
cdr3_nt: TGCAGCGTTGTACCCGGAGTAGTGAACACTGAAGCTTTCTTT
cdr3_aa: CSVVPGVVNTEAFF

v_call: TRBV28
clone_size: .
d_call: .
j_call: TRBJ1-1
cdr3_nt: TGTGCCAGTTTAGCCGCGGGGAACACTGAAGCTTTCTTT
cdr3_aa: CASLAAGNTEAFF

v_call: TRBV11-1
clone_size: .
d_call: TRBD1
j_call: TRBJ2-3
cdr3_nt: TGTGCCAGCAGCTCGTACAGGGGAAACACAGATACGCAGTATTTT
cdr3_aa: CASSSYRGNTDTQYF

v_call: TRBV30
clone_size: .
d_call: TRBD1
j_call: TRBJ1-2
cdr3_nt: TGTGCCTGGAGTGAATTAGGACAGGGTGTGGGGGGCTACACCTTC
cdr3_aa: CAWSELGQGVGGYTF

v_call: TRBV28
clone_size: .
d_call: .
j_call: TRBJ2-7
cdr3_nt: TGTGCCAGCACCCTCGCCGTGGAGGGCGAATATTTTAACGAGCAGTACTTC
cdr3_aa: CASTLAVEGEYFNEQYF

v_call: TRBV7-3
clone_size: .
d_call: TRBD1
j_call: TRBJ2-3
cdr3_nt: TGTGCCAGCAGCGGCACAGGGGGCACAGATACGCAGTATTTT
cdr3_aa: CASSGTGGTDTQYF

v_call: TRBV7-2
clone_size: .
d_call: .
j_call: TRBJ1-3
cdr3_nt: TGTGCCAGCAGCTGGCATGTCAGGGGAGTTGGAAACACCATATATTTT
cdr3_aa: CASSWHVRGVGNTIYF

v_call: TRBV19
clone_size: .
d_call: .
j_call: TRBJ1-1
cdr3_nt: TGTGCCAGTCGAAACAGGCTATCGAACACTGAAGCTTTCTTT
cdr3_aa: CASRNRLSNTEAFF

v_call: TRBV28
clone_size: .
d_call: .
j_call: TRBJ1-2
cdr3_nt: TGTGCCAGCAGTTTAGGCGGCTATGGCTACACCTTC
cdr3_aa: CASSLGGYGYTF

v_call: TRBV2
clone_size: .
d_call: .
j_call: TRBJ1-1
cdr3_nt: TGTGCCAGCAGTTCAGGGGCTGAAGCTTTCTTT
cdr3_aa: CASSSGAEAFF

v_call: TRBV7-3
clone_size: .
d_call: .
j_call: TRBJ1-2
cdr3_nt: TGTGCCAGCAGCCTCCCGGGAGGCTATGGCTACACCTTC
cdr3_aa: CASSLPGGYGYTF

v_call: TRBV6-5
clone_size: .
d_call: TRBD1
j_call: TRBJ1-5
cdr3_nt: TGTGCCAGCAGTCAAAAGACAGGGAGGATCATAACCCAGCATTTT
cdr3_aa: CASSQKTGRIITQHF

v_call: TRBV7-2
clone_size: .
d_call: TRBD2
j_call: TRBJ2-7
cdr3_nt: TGTGCCAGCAGCGCGTCTAGCGGGCCGTACGAGCAGTACTTC
cdr3_aa: CASSASSGPYEQYF

v_call: TRBV4-1
clone_size: .
d_call: .
j_call: TRBJ2-2
cdr3_nt: TGCGCCAGCAGCCAAGTATCAGGGGCGCACACCGGGGAGCTGTTTTTT
cdr3_aa: CASSQVSGAHTGELFF

v_call: TRBV19
clone_size: .
d_call: .
j_call: TRBJ2-7
cdr3_nt: TGTGCCAGTAGTATGGGGGCAGCAGTCTCCTACGAGCAGTACTTC
cdr3_aa: CASSMGAAVSYEQYF

v_call: TRBV28
clone_size: few
d_call: .
j_call: TRBJ1-5
cdr3_nt: TGTGCCAGCAGTCAGGGACTTCAGCCCCAGCATTTT
cdr3_aa: CASSQGLQPQHF

v_call: TRBV5-6
clone_size: .
d_call: TRBD1
j_call: TRBJ2-7
cdr3_nt: TGTGCCAGCAGCCGGACAGGGGAATCCTACGAGCAGTACTTC
cdr3_aa: CASSRTGESYEQYF

v_call: TRBV9
clone_size: .
d_call: TRBD2
j_call: TRBJ2-5
cdr3_nt: TGTGCCAGCAGCGGTTTACTAGCGGGGTACCAAGAGACCCAGTACTTC
cdr3_aa: CASSGLLAGYQETQYF

v_call: TRBV7-2
clone_size: .
d_call: .
j_call: TRBJ1-5
cdr3_nt: TGTGCCAGCAGCTTAGGGTGGTCCGGTCAGGGCGGCAATCAGCCCCAGCATTTT
cdr3_aa: CASSLGWSGQGGNQPQHF

v_call: TRBV11-3
clone_size: once
d_call: TRBD1
j_call: TRBJ2-5
cdr3_nt: TGTGCCAGCACGGGACAGTACCAAGAGACCCAGTACTTC
cdr3_aa: CASTGQYQETQYF

v_call: TRBV13
clone_size: .
d_call: .
j_call: TRBJ1-2
cdr3_nt: TGTGCCAGCAGCCCCCAGGGGAATGGCTACACCTTC
cdr3_aa: CASSPQGNGYTF

v_call: TRBV14
clone_size: .
d_call: .
j_call: TRBJ2-1
cdr3_nt: TGTGCCAGCAGCCAAGATCTGGAGAAACAGGGAAAGAAGTTCTTC
cdr3_aa: CASSQDLEKQGKKFF

v_call: TRBV7-9
clone_size: .
d_call: .
j_call: TRBJ1-2
cdr3_nt: TGTGCCAGCAGCTTAGCTGGGTCAGACTTAACCTATGGCTACACCTTC
cdr3_aa: CASSLAGSDLTYGYTF

v_call: TRBV29-1
clone_size: .
d_call: .
j_call: TRBJ1-2
cdr3_nt: TGCAGCGTTGCCAGGGAACGGGACTATGGCTACACCTTC
cdr3_aa: CSVARERDYGYTF